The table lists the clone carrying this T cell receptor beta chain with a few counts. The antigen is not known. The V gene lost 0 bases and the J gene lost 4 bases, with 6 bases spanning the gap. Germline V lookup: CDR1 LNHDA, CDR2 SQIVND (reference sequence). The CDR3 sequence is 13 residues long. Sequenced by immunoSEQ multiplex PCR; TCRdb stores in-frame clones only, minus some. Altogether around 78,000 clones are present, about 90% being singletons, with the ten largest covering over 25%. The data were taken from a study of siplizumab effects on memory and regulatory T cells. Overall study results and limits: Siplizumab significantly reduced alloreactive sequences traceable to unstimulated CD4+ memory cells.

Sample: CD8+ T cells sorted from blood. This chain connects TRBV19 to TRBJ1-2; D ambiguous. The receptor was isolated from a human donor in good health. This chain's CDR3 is CASSIDAFYGYTF. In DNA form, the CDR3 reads TGTGCCAGTAGTATAGACGCCTTCTATGGCTACACCTTC.